Listed below are T cell receptor beta chains from one sample, sequenced in a study of blood T cell repertoires in COVID-19. Data came from immunoSEQ multiplex PCR; TCRdb stores just in-frame clones and leaves some out. The sample lists 270,000 or so clones, roughly nine tenths occurring once. The sample taken for sequencing was peripheral blood. The receptors come from a woman aged 30 to 39 with COVID-19, enrolled during active disease. Each CDR3 is given with its conserved first and last residue. The order of the fields is clone size, J gene, V gene, D gene, CDR3 protein, CDR3 DNA. A D gene is named only where the DNA matches it firmly. For some rows the clone size is stated as once, few or many, or as a class when expanded; others skip it.

. TRBJ2-5 TRBV2 . CASSEGGTQYF TGTGCCAGCAGTGAGGGGGGGACCCAGTACTTC
. TRBJ1-4 TRBV10-2 . CASSEGGNEKLFF TGCGCCAGCAGTGAGGGCGGAAATGAAAAACTGTTTTTT
. TRBJ1-6 TRBV6-5 TRBD1 CASSYSNRGNSPLHF TGTGCCAGCAGTTACTCAAACAGGGGGAATTCACCCCTCCACTTT
. TRBJ2-7 TRBV4-1 TRBD1 CASSNPGRDRGPYEQYF TGCGCCAGCAGCAATCCCGGTCGGGACAGGGGGCCCTACGAGCAGTACTTC
. TRBJ2-7 TRBV5-4 TRBD2 CASSFGTRIHEQYF TGTGCCAGCAGCTTTGGGACTAGGATCCACGAGCAGTACTTC
. TRBJ1-1 TRBV19 TRBD1 CASGQGSNTEAFF TGTGCCAGCGGACAGGGGTCTAACACTGAAGCTTTCTTT
. TRBJ2-3 TRBV7-2 TRBD1 CASSYPGQGADTQYF TGTGCCAGCAGCTACCCTGGACAGGGTGCAGATACGCAGTATTTT
. TRBJ2-2 TRBV6-5 . CASNAAPNTGELFF TGTGCCAGCAATGCGGCCCCGAACACCGGGGAGCTGTTTTTT
once TRBJ2-6 TRBV5-5 . CASSLRDSGANVLTF TGTGCCAGCAGCCTGAGAGACTCTGGGGCCAACGTCCTGACTTTC
. TRBJ1-5 TRBV2 . CASRGGAGQPQHF TGTGCCAGCAGGGGGGGGGCGGGCCAGCCCCAGCATTTT
. TRBJ2-7 TRBV7-9 . CASSWPGETYEQYF TGTGCCAGCAGCTGGCCAGGTGAGACCTACGAGCAGTACTTC
. TRBJ2-1 TRBV14 TRBD2 CASSQDPTSGGGLYNEQFF TGTGCCAGCAGCCAAGATCCAACTAGCGGGGGGGGCCTCTACAATGAGCAGTTCTTC
. TRBJ2-7 TRBV12-5 . CASGGQSIYEQYF TGTGCTAGCGGGGGGCAGTCCATCTACGAGCAGTACTTC
few TRBJ2-7 TRBV27 TRBD2 CASRFGGSYEQYF TGTGCCAGCCGCTTCGGGGGGTCCTACGAGCAGTACTTC
. TRBJ2-1 TRBV6-4 TRBD2 CASSDSAGGPYNEQFF TGTGCCAGCAGTGACTCAGCGGGGGGGCCCTACAATGAGCAGTTCTTC
. TRBJ1-2 TRBV5-4 . CASSLEGFNSYTF TGTGCCAGCAGCTTGGAGGGGTTCAATAGCTACACCTTC
. TRBJ2-5 TRBV18 TRBD2 CASSPNSGGMGETQYF TGTGCCAGCTCACCGAATAGCGGGGGGATGGGAGAGACCCAGTACTTC
. TRBJ2-7 TRBV18 . CASSPALSANYEQYF TGTGCCAGCTCACCTGCTCTATCCGCAAACTACGAGCAGTACTTC
. TRBJ2-7 TRBV19 . CATRDGGSEQYF TGTGCCACCCGTGACGGGGGTAGCGAGCAGTACTTC
. TRBJ1-4 TRBV18 . CASSLQSTTNEKLFF TGTGCCAGCTCACTTCAATCAACAACTAATGAAAAACTGTTTTTT
. TRBJ1-4 TRBV5-6 TRBD1 CASGTGPRDEKLFF TGTGCCAGCGGGACAGGGCCCCGGGATGAAAAACTGTTTTTT
. TRBJ2-1 TRBV5-4 TRBD2 CASSFPRGGLDEQFF TGTGCCAGCAGCTTCCCGCGGGGGGGATTGGATGAGCAGTTCTTC
. TRBJ1-1 TRBV7-6 . CATQGWNTEAFF TGTGCCACTCAGGGATGGAACACTGAAGCTTTCTTT
. TRBJ2-1 TRBV4-1 TRBD1 CASSPRQGVGPFYNEQFF TGCGCCAGCAGCCCAAGACAGGGCGTAGGTCCTTTCTACAATGAGCAGTTCTTC
. TRBJ2-5 TRBV12-3/TRBV12-4 TRBD1 CASRRDRGETQYF TGTGCCAGCAGGAGGGACAGAGGGGAGACCCAGTACTTC
. TRBJ2-7 TRBV19 . CASSAAGPSYEQYF TGTGCCAGTAGTGCTGCGGGGCCCTCCTACGAGCAGTACTTC
many TRBJ1-5 TRBV6-2/TRBV6-3 . CASSWTVPNQPQHF TGTGCCAGCAGTTGGACAGTTCCCAATCAGCCCCAGCATTTT
. TRBJ1-2 TRBV30 . CAWTRARGYGYTF TGTGCCTGGACCAGAGCTAGGGGCTATGGCTACACCTTC